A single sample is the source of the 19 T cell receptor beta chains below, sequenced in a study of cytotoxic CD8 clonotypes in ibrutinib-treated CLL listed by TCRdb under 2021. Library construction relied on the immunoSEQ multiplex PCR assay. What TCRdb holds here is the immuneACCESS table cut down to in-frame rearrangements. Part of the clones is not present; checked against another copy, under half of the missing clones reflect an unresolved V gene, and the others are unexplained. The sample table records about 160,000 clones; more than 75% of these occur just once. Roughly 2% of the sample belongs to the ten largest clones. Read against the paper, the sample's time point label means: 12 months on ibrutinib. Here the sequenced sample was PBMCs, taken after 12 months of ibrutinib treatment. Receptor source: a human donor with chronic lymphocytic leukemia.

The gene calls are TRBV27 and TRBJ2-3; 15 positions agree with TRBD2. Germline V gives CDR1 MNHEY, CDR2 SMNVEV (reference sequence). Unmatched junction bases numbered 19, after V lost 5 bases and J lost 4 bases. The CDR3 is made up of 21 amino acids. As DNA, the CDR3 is TGTGCCAGCAGTCCCGAAGCGTTCAGGACTAGCGGGGGGGCCAGCGCAGATACGCAGTATTTT. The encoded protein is CASSPEAFRTSGGASADTQYF.

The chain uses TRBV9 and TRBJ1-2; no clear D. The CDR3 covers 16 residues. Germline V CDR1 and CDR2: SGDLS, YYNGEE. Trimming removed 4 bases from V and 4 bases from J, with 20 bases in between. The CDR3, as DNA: TGTGCCAGCAGCCCCATGGACCGAGTCCTCCTCTATGGCTACACCTTC. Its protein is CASSPMDRVLLYGYTF. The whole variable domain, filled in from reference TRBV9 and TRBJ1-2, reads DSGVTQTPKHLITATGQRVTLRCSPRSGDLSVYWYQQSLDQGLQFLIQYYNGEERAKGNILERFSAQQFPDLHSELNLSSLELGDSALYFCASSPMDRVLLYGYTFGSGTRLTVV.

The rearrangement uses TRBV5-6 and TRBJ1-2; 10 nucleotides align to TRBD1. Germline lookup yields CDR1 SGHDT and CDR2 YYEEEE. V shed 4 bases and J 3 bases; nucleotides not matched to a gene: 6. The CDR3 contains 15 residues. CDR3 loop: CASSRAGTGDYGYTF. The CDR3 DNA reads TGTGCCAGCAGCAGGGCCGGGACAGGGGACTATGGCTACACCTTC. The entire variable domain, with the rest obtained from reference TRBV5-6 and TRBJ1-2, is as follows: DAGVTQSPTHLIKTRGQQVTLRCSPKSGHDTVSWYQQALGQGPQFIFQYYEEEERQRGNFPDRFSGHQFPNYSSELNVNALLLGDSALYLCASSRAGTGDYGYTFGSGTRLTVV.

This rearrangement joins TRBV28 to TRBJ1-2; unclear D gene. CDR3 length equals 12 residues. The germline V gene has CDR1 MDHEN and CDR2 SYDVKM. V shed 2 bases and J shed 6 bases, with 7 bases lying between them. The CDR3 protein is CASSLRQHGYTF. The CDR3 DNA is TGTGCCAGCAGTTTAAGGCAGCATGGCTACACCTTC.

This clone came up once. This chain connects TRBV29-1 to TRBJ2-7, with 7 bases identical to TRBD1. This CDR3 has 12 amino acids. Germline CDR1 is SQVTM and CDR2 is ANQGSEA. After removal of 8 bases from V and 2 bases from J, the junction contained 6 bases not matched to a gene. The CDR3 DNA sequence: TGCAGCTTCGCAGGGGGTCCCTACGAGCAGTACTTC. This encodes CSFAGGPYEQYF.

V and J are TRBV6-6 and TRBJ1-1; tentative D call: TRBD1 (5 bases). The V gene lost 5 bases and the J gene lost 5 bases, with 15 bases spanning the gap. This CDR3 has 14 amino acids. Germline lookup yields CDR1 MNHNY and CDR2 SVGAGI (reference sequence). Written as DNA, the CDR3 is TGTGCCAGCAGTGGGACGGCGACCCCGACTGAAGCTTTCTTT. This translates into CASSGTATPTEAFF.

CDR3 nucleotides: TGCGCCAGCAGGCCCGGGACAGGGAATCAGCCCCAGCATTTT. Its protein is CASRPGTGNQPQHF. V and J are TRBV5-1 and TRBJ1-5; 9 bases match TRBD1. The CDR3 runs to 14 residues. Germline V gene data show CDR1 as SGHRS and CDR2 as YFSETQ. Trimming at V came to 5 bases and at J to 4 bases, leaving 4 bases not matched to a gene.

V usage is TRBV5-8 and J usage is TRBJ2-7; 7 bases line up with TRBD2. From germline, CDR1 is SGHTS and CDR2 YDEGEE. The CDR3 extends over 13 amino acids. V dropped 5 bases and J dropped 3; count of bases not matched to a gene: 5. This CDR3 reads CASRPGRGYEQYF. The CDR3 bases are TGTGCCAGCAGACCTGGGAGGGGCTACGAGCAGTACTTC.

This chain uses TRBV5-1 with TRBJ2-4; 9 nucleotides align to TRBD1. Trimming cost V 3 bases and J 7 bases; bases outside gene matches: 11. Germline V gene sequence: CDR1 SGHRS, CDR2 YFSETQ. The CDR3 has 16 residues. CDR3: CASSYGTGRSVNIQYF. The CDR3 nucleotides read TGCGCCAGCAGCTATGGGACAGGGAGGTCGGTCAACATTCAGTACTTC.

Here the CDR3 reads CASSTGALDEQFF. DNA for the CDR3: TGTGCCAGCAGTACCGGGGCCCTGGATGAGCAGTTCTTC. The genes are TRBV7-9 and TRBJ2-1; possibly TRBD1 or TRBD2 for D (5 bases each). V lost 6 bases and J 8 bases, leaving 14 bases between the germline ends. The CDR3 is made up of 13 amino acids. Germline V CDR1 and CDR2: SEHNR, FQNEAQ (reference sequence). Complete variable domain (other parts from reference TRBV7-9 and TRBJ2-1): DTGVSQNPRHKITKRGQNVTFRCDPISEHNRLYWYRQTLGQGPEFLTYFQNEAQLEKSRLLSDRFSAERPKGSFSTLEIQRTEQGDSAMYLCASSTGALDEQFFGPGTRLTVL.

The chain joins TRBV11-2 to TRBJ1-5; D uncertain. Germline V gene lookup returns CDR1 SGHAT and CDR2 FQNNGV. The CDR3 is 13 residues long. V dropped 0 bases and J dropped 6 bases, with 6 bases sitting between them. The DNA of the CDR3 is TGTGCCAGCAGCTTAGATCTTAGTCAGCCCCAGCATTTT. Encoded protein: CASSLDLSQPQHF.

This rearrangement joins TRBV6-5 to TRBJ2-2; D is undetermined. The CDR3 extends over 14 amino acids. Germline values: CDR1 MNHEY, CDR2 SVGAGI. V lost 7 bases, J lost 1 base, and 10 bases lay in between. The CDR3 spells CASKTGQNTGELFF. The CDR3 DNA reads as TGTGCCAGCAAGACGGGCCAGAACACCGGGGAGCTGTTTTTT.

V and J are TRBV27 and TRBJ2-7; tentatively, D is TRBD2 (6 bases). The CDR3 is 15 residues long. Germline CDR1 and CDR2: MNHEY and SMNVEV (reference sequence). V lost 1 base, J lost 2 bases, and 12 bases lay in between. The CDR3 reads CASSLLAGLAYEQYF. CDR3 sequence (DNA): TGTGCCAGCAGTTTATTGGCGGGGTTAGCCTACGAGCAGTACTTC.

The CDR3 sequence: CASRLRLAGGIYNEQFF. For the CDR3, the DNA is TGTGCCAGCAGACTCCGCCTAGCGGGCGGAATCTACAATGAGCAGTTCTTC. This rearrangement joins TRBV27 to TRBJ2-1; TRBD2 aligns across 8 bases. J was trimmed by 3 bases and V by 6 bases; bases with no gene match: 13. Per the germline V gene, CDR1 is MNHEY and CDR2 is SMNVEV (reference sequence). There are 17 residues in the CDR3.

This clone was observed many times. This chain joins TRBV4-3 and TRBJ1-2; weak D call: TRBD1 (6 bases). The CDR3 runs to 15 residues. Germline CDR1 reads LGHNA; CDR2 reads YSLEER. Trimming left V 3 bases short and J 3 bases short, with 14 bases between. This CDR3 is CASSQGGGEDYGYTF. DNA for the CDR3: TGCGCCAGCAGCCAGGGAGGGGGAGAGGACTATGGCTACACCTTC.

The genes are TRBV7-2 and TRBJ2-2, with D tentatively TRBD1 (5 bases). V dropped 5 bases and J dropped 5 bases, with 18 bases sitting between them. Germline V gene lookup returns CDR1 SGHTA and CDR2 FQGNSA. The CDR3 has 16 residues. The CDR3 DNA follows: TGTGCCAGCAGCCCGCAGGGTGGGCGCCTTACCGGGGAGCTGTTTTTT. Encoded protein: CASSPQGGRLTGELFF.

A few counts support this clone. The DNA for the CDR3 is TGTGCCAGCAGCTTAGCGCGGGGTTCTGGGGCCAACGTCCTGACTTTC. Translation: CASSLARGSGANVLTF. The V gene is TRBV7-2, the J gene TRBJ2-6, with a possible D match to TRBD2 (6 bases). CDR1 and CDR2 (germline): SGHTA, FQGNSA. Trimming pared 0 bases from V and 1 base from J, leaving 7 bases between. There are 16 residues in the CDR3.

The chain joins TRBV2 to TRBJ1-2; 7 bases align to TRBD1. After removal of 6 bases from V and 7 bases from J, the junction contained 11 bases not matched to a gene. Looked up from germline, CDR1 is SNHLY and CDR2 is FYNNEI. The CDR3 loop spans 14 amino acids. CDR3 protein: CASSLRQGTAGYTF. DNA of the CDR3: TGTGCCAGCAGCCTTAGACAGGGTACGGCTGGCTACACCTTC.

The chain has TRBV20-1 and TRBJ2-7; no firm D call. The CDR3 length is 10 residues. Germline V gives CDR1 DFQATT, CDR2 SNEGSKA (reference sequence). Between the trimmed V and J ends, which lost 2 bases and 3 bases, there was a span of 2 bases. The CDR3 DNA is TGCAGTGCTAGAATCTACGAGCAGTACTTC. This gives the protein CSARIYEQYF.